This TCR beta chain was found in a study of early T cells in non-severe SARS-CoV-2 infection. Study background: Alpha and beta chains were unpaired, from unsorted whole-blood bulk RNA.

Individual cDNA molecules were tagged with unique molecular identifiers. TCRdb reanalysed the 5' RACE reads using MiXCR and keeps one entry per CDR3 protein. The profile shows 98,000 or so distinct CDR3 sequences, over 10% of them singletons. Study conclusions and caveats: CD4 and private specificities were missed by VDJdb matching, which favored anti-spike CD8 responses.

About this clonotype: Its target is not known.

Germline values: CDR1 SQVTM, CDR2 ANQGSEA. This CDR3 contains 11 residues. The V gene lost 4 bases and the J gene lost 3 bases, with 7 bases spanning the gap. The gene calls are TRBV29-1 and TRBJ2-7, with D perhaps TRBD1 (5 bases). This clonotype was obtained from an adult who was a healthcare worker with PCR-confirmed SARS-CoV-2 infection or an uninfected control (not recorded which). Sequencing was carried out using whole blood. The CDR3 sequence: CSVGQLYEQYF. CDR3 bases: TGCAGCGTTGGACAGCTCTACGAGCAGTACTTC.